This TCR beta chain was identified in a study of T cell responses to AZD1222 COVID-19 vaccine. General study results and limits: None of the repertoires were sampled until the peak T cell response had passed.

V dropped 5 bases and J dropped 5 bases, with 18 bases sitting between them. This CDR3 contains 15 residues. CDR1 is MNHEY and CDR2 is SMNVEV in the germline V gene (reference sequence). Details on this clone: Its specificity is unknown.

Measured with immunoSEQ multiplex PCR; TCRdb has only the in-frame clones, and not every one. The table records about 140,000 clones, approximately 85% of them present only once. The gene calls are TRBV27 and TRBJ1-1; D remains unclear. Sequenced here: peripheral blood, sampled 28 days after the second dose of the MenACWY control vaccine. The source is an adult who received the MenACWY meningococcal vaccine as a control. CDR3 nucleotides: TGTGCCAGCAGTAACCGGGCCGCCGCGGGGACTGAAGCTTTCTTT. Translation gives CASSNRAAAGTEAFF.